The present TCR beta chain was sequenced within a study of blood T cell repertoires in COVID-19. Looking at the study overall: COVID-19 samples, acute and convalescent, were from the United States, Italy and Spain. T cells, B-cell-depleted T cells, or PBMCs provided the cDNA or gDNA that served as material.

Per the original methods: Cell counts per sample came from amplifying reference gene primers. The table came from immunoSEQ multiplex PCR; TCRdb's copy has only in-frame clones and leaves some out. V and J calls plus clone size are reproduced from that table; the DNA served to infer D and trimming. The top ten hold 0.95% to 1.1% of the sample, which has roughly 32,000 clones, roughly 91% seen once. Trimming removed 3 bases at V and 0 bases at J, with 5 bases between. This CDR3 contains 13 residues. The germline gives CDR1 MDHEN, CDR2 SYDVKM. The sequence was obtained from an older man with active or convalescent COVID-19. The V and J genes are TRBV28 and TRBJ1-1; D gene uncertain. The sequenced sample was peripheral blood. The DNA of the CDR3 is TGTGCCAGCAGTTTTAATATGAACACTGAAGCTTTCTTT. This codes for CASSFNMNTEAFF.